Listed below are T cell receptor beta chains from one sample, sequenced in a study of blood T cells in healthy people across ages. TCRdb re-called the 5' RACE reads with MiXCR, one entry per CDR3 protein. The table lists some 730,000 distinct CDR3 sequences, about 20% of them singletons. The specimen was blood. The receptors derive from a man in his 70s in good health. CDR3s include the opening cysteine and the closing phenylalanine or tryptophan. D genes are given only for firm matches. Not every row has a clone size; where given, it reads once, few, many or a size class.

d_call | cdr3_length | j_call | v_call | clone_size | cdr3_aa | cdr3_nt
. | 14 | TRBJ1-1 | TRBV9 | . | CASSVGGSNTEAFF | TGTGCCAGCAGCGTAGGAGGTTCGAACACTGAAGCTTTCTTT
TRBD1 | 16 | TRBJ2-6 | TRBV29-1 | few | CSVVRTGDSGANVLTF | TGCAGCGTTGTGAGGACAGGGGACTCTGGGGCCAACGTCCTGACTTTC
TRBD2 | 17 | TRBJ2-1 | TRBV20-1 | . | CSAAGLAGLVSYNEQFF | TGCAGTGCTGCGGGACTAGCGGGCCTTGTATCCTACAATGAGCAGTTCTTC
. | 15 | TRBJ1-4 | TRBV7-8 | few | CASSPAPGPNEKLFF | TGTGCCAGCAGCCCAGCGCCAGGCCCCAATGAAAAACTGTTTTTT
. | 15 | TRBJ1-2 | TRBV6-5 | few | CASSSAGMANYGYTF | TGTGCCAGCAGTTCCGCAGGGATGGCTAACTATGGCTACACCTTC
. | 13 | TRBJ1-1 | TRBV7-2 | few | CASVSDPYTEAFF | TGTGCCAGCGTCTCCGACCCTTACACTGAAGCTTTCTTT
. | 13 | TRBJ2-3 | TRBV6-1 | few | CASSELWGVTQYF | TGTGCCAGCAGTGAATTGTGGGGGGTTACGCAGTATTTT
TRBD1 | 14 | TRBJ1-5 | TRBV20-1 | few | CSALQGASNQPQHF | TGCAGTGCGTTACAGGGGGCTAGCAATCAGCCCCAGCATTTT
. | 15 | TRBJ2-7 | TRBV20-1 | . | CSARRSGNSGGEQYF | TGCAGTGCTAGACGCTCGGGGAATTCTGGGGGCGAGCAGTACTTC
TRBD1 | 16 | TRBJ2-3 | TRBV5-1 | few | CASSLLGTGVADTQYF | TGCGCCAGCAGCTTGCTTGGGACAGGGGTTGCAGATACGCAGTATTTT
. | 16 | TRBJ1-4 | TRBV4-3 | few | CASSQAPLRSNEKLFF | TGCGCCAGCAGCCAAGCCCCCCTCAGGAGTAATGAAAAACTGTTTTTT
. | 17 | TRBJ1-4 | TRBV6-2/TRBV6-3 | . | CASSRIGGFATNEKLFF | TGTGCCAGCAGTCGGATCGGAGGTTTTGCAACTAATGAAAAACTGTTTTTT
. | 14 | TRBJ1-2 | TRBV30 | many | CAWSPQGRNYGYTF | TGTGCCTGGAGTCCACAGGGACGGAACTATGGCTACACCTTC
. | 13 | TRBJ2-1 | TRBV5-1 | . | CASSSRSYNEQFF | TGCGCCAGCAGCTCAAGATCGTACAATGAGCAGTTCTTC
. | 14 | TRBJ2-7 | TRBV6-5 | . | CASSYDSSTYEQYF | TGTGCCAGCAGTTACGACAGTTCTACCTACGAGCAGTACTTC
. | 13 | TRBJ2-3 | TRBV29-1 | . | CSVVQGGADTQYF | TGCAGCGTTGTCCAGGGTGGGGCAGATACGCAGTATTTT
. | 14 | TRBJ2-5 | TRBV20-1 | . | CSAGWALSQETQYF | TGCAGTGCTGGGTGGGCCCTCTCACAGGAGACCCAGTACTTC
. | 14 | TRBJ2-7 | TRBV10-3 | few | CAISGSLSSYEQYF | TGTGCCATCAGTGGGTCCCTAAGCTCCTACGAGCAGTACTTC
. | 13 | TRBJ1-6 | TRBV6-5 | . | CASSPDRNSPLHF | TGTGCCAGCAGCCCGGACAGAAATTCACCCCTCCACTTT
TRBD2 | 15 | TRBJ2-3 | TRBV2 | . | CASSGFAGVADTQYF | TGTGCCAGCAGTGGATTCGCGGGAGTTGCAGATACGCAGTATTTT
TRBD2 | 17 | TRBJ2-1 | TRBV6-6 | . | CASTFSAGGSSYNEQFF | TGTGCCAGCACCTTCTCGGCGGGAGGCAGCTCCTACAATGAGCAGTTCTTC
. | 13 | TRBJ2-2 | TRBV29-1 | few | CSVGGTGTGELFF | TGCAGCGTTGGGGGGACCGGCACCGGGGAGCTGTTTTTT
. | 16 | TRBJ2-1 | TRBV5-1 | . | CASSLTLNAGYNEQFF | TGCGCCAGCAGCCTGACCCTTAATGCCGGTTACAATGAGCAGTTCTTC
. | 12 | TRBJ1-2 | TRBV29-1 | many | CSAGTGNYGYTF | TGCAGCGCTGGGACGGGGAACTATGGCTACACCTTC
. | 16 | TRBJ2-5 | TRBV5-6 | few | CASSRNGGPPQETQYF | TGTGCCAGCAGTAGGAACGGGGGGCCGCCTCAAGAGACCCAGTACTTC
. | 13 | TRBJ1-1 | TRBV12-3/TRBV12-4 | few | CASSRSVATEAFF | TGTGCCAGCAGTCGGTCCGTCGCCACTGAAGCTTTCTTT
. | 13 | TRBJ1-2 | TRBV18 | few | CASSPRQVQGYTF | TGTGCCAGCTCACCTCGACAGGTCCAAGGCTACACCTTC
. | 11 | TRBJ1-1 | TRBV28 | . | CASVGGNEAFF | TGTGCCAGCGTGGGAGGAAATGAAGCTTTCTTT
. | 12 | TRBJ2-7 | TRBV4-3 | once | CASSQGFYEQYF | TGCGCCAGCAGCCAGGGGTTCTACGAGCAGTACTTC
TRBD2 | 14 | TRBJ2-2 | TRBV12-3/TRBV12-4 | few | CASSFGGGSGELFF | TGTGCCAGCAGTTTTGGGGGGGGTTCCGGGGAGCTGTTTTTT
. | 15 | TRBJ2-5 | TRBV5-5 | . | CASSFLAGGVETQYF | .
. | 13 | TRBJ1-4 | TRBV20-1 | . | CSARDPFSEKLFF | TGCAGTGCTAGGGACCCATTCAGTGAAAAACTGTTTTTT
. | 12 | TRBJ1-1 | TRBV29-1 | few | CSVRDANTEAFF | TGCAGCGTCCGGGACGCAAACACTGAAGCTTTCTTT
. | 16 | TRBJ2-1 | TRBV6-5 | . | CASSYSFARSYNEQFF | TGTGCCAGCAGTTACTCGTTTGCCAGGTCCTACAATGAGCAGTTCTTC
TRBD2 | 12 | TRBJ2-1 | TRBV7-3 | . | CASSNGGDEQFF | TGTGCCAGCAGCAATGGGGGGGATGAGCAGTTCTTC
. | 16 | TRBJ2-5 | TRBV9 | many | CASSQTRHSAQETQYF | TGTGCCAGCAGCCAGACTCGACATTCGGCCCAAGAGACCCAGTACTTC
TRBD1 | 17 | TRBJ1-2 | TRBV9 | few | CASSGWTGPETNYGYTF | TGTGCCAGCAGCGGATGGACAGGGCCAGAGACTAACTATGGCTACACCTTC
. | 12 | TRBJ1-1 | TRBV6-6 | . | CASSRGPPEAFF | TGTGCCAGCAGCCGCGGGCCGCCTGAAGCTTTCTTT
. | 15 | TRBJ1-5 | TRBV5-1 | . | CASSLVPGVNQPQHF | TGCGCCAGCAGCTTGGTGCCAGGTGTTAATCAGCCCCAGCATTTT
TRBD1 | 14 | TRBJ2-3 | TRBV5-1 | . | CASRPGQRTNTQYF | TGCGCCAGCAGGCCGGGACAGAGAACTAATACGCAGTATTTT
TRBD1 | 17 | TRBJ2-5 | TRBV9 | . | CASSVGRTGGMMETQYF | TGTGCCAGCAGCGTAGGAAGGACAGGGGGCATGATGGAGACCCAGTACTTC
TRBD2 | 14 | TRBJ2-1 | TRBV20-1 | few | CSAPSGRAVYEQFF | TGCAGTGCTCCTAGCGGGAGGGCCGTGTATGAGCAGTTCTTC
. | 14 | TRBJ1-6 | TRBV2 | . | CASSEGLYNSPLHF | TGTGCCAGCAGCGAAGGGTTGTATAATTCACCCCTCCACTTT
. | 18 | TRBJ2-4 | TRBV5-6 | . | CAILPVGTSRKTKNIQYF | TGTGCCATCCTCCCAGTGGGCACCTCCAGGAAAACCAAAAACATTCAGTACTTC
. | 17 | TRBJ2-5 | TRBV20-1 | . | CSASTIPGRGTQETQYF | TGCAGTGCTAGCACCATTCCAGGCAGGGGGACTCAAGAGACCCAGTACTTC
TRBD2 | 15 | TRBJ2-1 | TRBV20-1 | few | CSARLASGTFGKQFF | TGCAGTGCCCGCCTAGCTAGCGGGACGTTCGGGAAGCAGTTCTTC
TRBD2 | 17 | TRBJ2-4 | TRBV5-6 | few | CASSFTAGGRSKNIQYF | TGTGCCAGCAGCTTCACGGCGGGGGGTCGTTCCAAAAACATTCAGTACTTC
. | 14 | TRBJ2-1 | TRBV6-5 | . | CASSERAAYNEQFF | TGTGCCAGCAGTGAGAGGGCCGCGTACAATGAGCAGTTCTTC
. | 13 | TRBJ2-5 | TRBV29-1 | many | CSVGWTLGETQYF | TGCAGCGTTGGTTGGACACTGGGGGAGACCCAGTACTTC
. | 14 | TRBJ1-2 | TRBV20-1 | . | CSADAVLTNYGYTF | TGCAGTGCGGATGCAGTCCTGACTAACTATGGCTACACCTTC